This T cell receptor beta chain was obtained from a study of cytomegalovirus exposure and HLA in healthy donors. Points from the study as a whole: Later analysis suggested links between common viral pathogens and several top significant clusters.

PCR employed 60 Vbeta and 13 Jbeta primers. Profiled with immunoSEQ multiplex PCR; TCRdb holds only in-frame clones, not every one. This sample carries about 160,000 clones, 75% to 90% of them seen once, and the ten largest clones take 1.2%. Germline loops: CDR1 GTSNPN, CDR2 SVGIG (reference sequence). CDR3 length: 14 residues. The V gene lost 6 bases and the J gene lost 0 bases, with 12 bases spanning the gap. With regard to this clone: Its antigen is currently unknown.

Sequenced: PBMCs. This sequence joins TRBV30 and TRBJ1-3; TRBD1 might be the D (5 bases). The TCR comes from a boy aged 2 to 10 in good health and CMV-seronegative. This CDR3 reads CACTTDHSGNTIYF. CDR3 DNA sequence: TGTGCCTGCACGACAGACCACTCTGGAAACACCATATATTTT.